Listed here are 17 T cell receptor beta chains from one sample, sequenced in a study of vaccination effects on CD4 cells after COVID-19. Peptide-pool stimulation followed by sequencing identified expanded antigen-specific CD4+ clonotypes in the ViraFEST assay. Isolation of CD4+ T cells took place after approximately 10 days of culture. Which antigens these TCRs recognize remains unknown. Only in-frame clones appear in the TCRdb table, and some are missing; sequencing was by immunoSEQ multiplex PCR. The sample lists about 20,000 clones, 70% occurring once. Source: CD4+ T cells from PBMCs cultured with HCoV-229E spike peptides, taken before COVID-19 vaccination. These receptors came from a human donor who received a COVID-19 vaccine.

In its sample, this clone was seen a few times. The J gene is TRBJ2-2, the V gene TRBV10-3; D remains unclear. Germline V gene data show CDR1 as ENHRY and CDR2 as SYGVKD. V was shortened by 4 bases and J by 0 bases, with 9 bases between the two germline ends. The length of the CDR3 is 15 residues. CDR3 DNA: TGTGCCATCAGTGTGGTGGGCTCGAACACCGGGGAGCTGTTTTTT. Protein sequence: CAISVVGSNTGELFF.

The rearrangement joins TRBV5-1 to TRBJ1-3; D ambiguous. Trimming removed 0 bases at V and 2 bases at J, with 12 bases between. The CDR3 has 16 amino acids. The V gene's germline CDR1 is SGHRS and CDR2 YFSETQ. CDR3 residues: CASSLVGIQAGNTIYF. The DNA for the CDR3 is TGCGCCAGCAGCTTGGTGGGCATTCAGGCTGGAAACACCATATATTTT.

The genes are TRBV2 and TRBJ1-1; no reliable D call. Trimming took off 1 base at V and 3 bases at J, with 6 bases between the two ends. This CDR3 region has 13 residues. Germline V gene lookup returns CDR1 SNHLY and CDR2 FYNNEI. The CDR3 protein is CASSEETDTEAFF. CDR3 nucleotide sequence: TGTGCCAGCAGTGAAGAAACAGACACTGAAGCTTTCTTT.

The chain joins TRBV7-8 to TRBJ1-1; D call uncertain. The CDR3 covers 17 residues. Between the trimmed V and J ends, which lost 5 bases and 3 bases, there was a span of 22 bases. Germline CDR1 SGHVS, CDR2 FQNEAQ. CDR3 nucleotides: TGTGCCAGCAGCCCCCGGCGGCCTGTGGGCGGCTACACTGAAGCTTTCTTT. This codes for CASSPRRPVGGYTEAFF.

This clone was counted only a few times. CDR3 coding DNA: TGTGCCAGCAGCTTAGTTCAGCGGGGGGGCGAGCAGTACTTC. As protein: CASSLVQRGGEQYF. The chain recombines TRBV11-2 with TRBJ2-7, with 10 bases identical to TRBD2. Germline V gives CDR1 SGHAT, CDR2 FQNNGV. With V trimmed by 1 base and J by 6 bases, 3 bases remained unmatched. This CDR3 is built from 14 residues.

The rearrangement links TRBV7-6 to TRBJ2-7, with 7 bases aligning to TRBD2. Germline lookup yields CDR1 SGHVS and CDR2 FNYEAQ. This CDR3 region has 16 residues. The ends lost 5 bases at V and 1 base at J; junction bases unmatched: 11. CDR3 nucleotides: TGTGCCAGCAGCCCCCGTCTGGCGGGAGCATCCTACGAGCAGTACTTC. Translation gives CASSPRLAGASYEQYF.

The chain recombines TRBV10-3 with TRBJ2-2; 8 positions agree with TRBD1. This CDR3 has 14 amino acids. Germline trimming cut 10 bases from V and 4 bases from J; bases unmatched to any gene: 8. Germline V gene lookup returns CDR1 ENHRY and CDR2 SYGVKD. The CDR3 sequence: CATRGQGATGELFF. CDR3 DNA sequence: TGTGCCACCAGAGGACAGGGCGCCACCGGGGAGCTGTTTTTT.

The rearrangement links TRBV24-1 to TRBJ2-1; either TRBD1 or TRBD2 may supply D (6 bases each). This CDR3 has 14 residues. Germline CDR1 reads KGHDR; CDR2 reads SFDVKD. V shed 0 bases and J shed 7 bases, with 9 bases lying between them. The CDR3 loop reads CATSDLGGLNEQFF. The CDR3 nucleotides are TGTGCCACCAGTGATTTGGGGGGGCTGAATGAGCAGTTCTTC.

The chain joins TRBV6-5 to TRBJ2-7; TRBD1 or TRBD2 may be the D gene (5 bases each). Per the germline V gene, CDR1 is MNHEY and CDR2 is SVGAGI. CDR3 length: 16 amino acids. The ends were cut back, 0 bases at V and 0 bases at J, with 12 bases in the middle. The CDR3 sequence: CASSYSLGRVSYEQYF. CDR3 DNA sequence: TGTGCCAGCAGTTACTCCCTGGGACGGGTCTCCTACGAGCAGTACTTC.

This clone was counted a few times. The chain couples TRBV5-4 to TRBJ1-2; a possible D gene is TRBD1 (5 bases). The CDR3 runs to 13 residues. CDR1 and CDR2 (germline): SGHNT, YYREEE (reference sequence). V lost 4 bases and J 2 bases, leaving 9 bases between the germline ends. In DNA form, the CDR3 reads TGTGCCAGCAGCCCTAGGGGAAACTATGGCTACACCTTC. It specifies CASSPRGNYGYTF. The full variable domain, its missing parts supplied by reference TRBV5-4 and TRBJ1-2, is ETGVTQSPTHLIKTRGQQVTLRCSSQSGHNTVSWYQQALGQGPQFIFQYYREEENGRGNFPPRFSGLQFPNYSSELNVNALELDDSALYLCASSPRGNYGYTFGSGTRLTVV.

V is TRBV19 and J is TRBJ2-2; D gene unclear. There are 18 residues in the CDR3. Germline CDR1 reads LNHDA; CDR2 reads SQIVND (reference sequence). V lost 1 base and J lost 0, with 15 bases in between. CDR3: CASSIVGFRKANTGELFF. CDR3 nucleotides: TGTGCCAGTAGTATAGTGGGGTTTCGTAAGGCGAACACCGGGGAGCTGTTTTTT. Together with reference TRBV19 and TRBJ2-2, the CDR3 gives the full variable domain: DGGITQSPKYLFRKEGQNVTLSCEQNLNHDAMYWYRQDPGQGLRLIYYSQIVNDFQKGDIAEGYSVSREKKESFPLTVTSAQKNPTAFYLCASSIVGFRKANTGELFFGEGSRLTVL.

This chain connects TRBV7-9 to TRBJ1-1; D call uncertain. The CDR3 spans 13 residues. The germline V and J ends were trimmed by 3 bases and 6 bases, with 11 bases remaining between them. Germline-derived CDR1 and CDR2 are SEHNR and FQNEAQ (reference sequence). The CDR3 region is CASSFRGNPEAFF. The CDR3 DNA reads TGTGCCAGCAGCTTCAGAGGGAATCCTGAAGCTTTCTTT.

V is TRBV5-1 and J is TRBJ2-5, with TRBD1 as a possible D gene (5 bases). Trimming pared 2 bases from V and 4 bases from J, leaving 9 bases between. This CDR3 region has 13 residues. From germline, CDR1 is SGHRS and CDR2 YFSETQ. The CDR3 DNA follows: TGCGCCAGCAGCTTTACCCAGGGAGAGACCCAGTACTTC. It codes for CASSFTQGETQYF.

The chain recombines TRBV7-6 with TRBJ1-1, with D perhaps TRBD1 (5 bases). V lost 5 bases and J lost 10, with 17 bases in between. The germline CDR1 and CDR2 sequences are SGHVS and FNYEAQ. The CDR3 sequence is 13 residues long. The CDR3 here is CASSPTGGVVAFF. The CDR3 coding sequence is TGTGCCAGCAGCCCAACGGGGGGGGTAGTAGCTTTCTTT.

This chain uses TRBV2 with TRBJ1-4, with a weak D call TRBD1 (5 bases). V lost 6 bases to trimming and J lost 0 bases, with 8 bases between them. The V gene's germline CDR1 is SNHLY and CDR2 FYNNEI. The CDR3 loop spans 14 amino acids. This CDR3 is CASSGTTTNEKLFF. The CDR3 nucleotides are TGTGCCAGCAGCGGGACGACAACTAATGAAAAACTGTTTTTT.

The gene calls are TRBV5-6 and TRBJ1-6; D gene unclear. The V gene's germline CDR1 is SGHDT and CDR2 YYEEEE. V gave up 4 bases and J gave up 10 bases, with 9 bases separating them. The CDR3 contains 12 residues. The CDR3 nucleotides read TGTGCCAGCAGCAGGGATTCCTCACCCCTCCACTTT. This gives the protein CASSRDSSPLHF.

The chain has TRBV18 and TRBJ2-5; 7 bases align to TRBD2. Losses at the gene ends were 4 bases for V and 2 bases for J; bases not matched to a gene: 7. Germline lookup yields CDR1 KGHSH and CDR2 LQKENI. There are 15 residues in the CDR3. CDR3 loop: CASSLSLAEQETQYF. The CDR3 bases are TGTGCCAGCTCACTCAGTCTAGCGGAACAAGAGACCCAGTACTTC. Using reference TRBV18 and TRBJ2-5 for the parts outside the CDR3, the full variable domain is NAGVMQNPRHLVRRRGQEARLRCSPMKGHSHVYWYRQLPEEGLKFMVYLQKENIIDESGMPKERFSAEFPKEGPSILRIQQVVRGDSAAYFCASSLSLAEQETQYFGPGTRLLVL.